These T cell receptor beta chains were read from a single sample in a study of early T cells in non-severe SARS-CoV-2 infection. TCRdb recomputed calls from the 5' RACE reads with MiXCR, one row per CDR3 protein. The sample contains approximately 48,000 distinct CDR3 sequences, about 10% of which appear only once. The sample comprised whole blood. These receptors were collected from an adult who was a healthcare worker with PCR-confirmed SARS-CoV-2 infection or an uninfected control (not recorded which). The CDR3 runs from the conserved cysteine through the conserved F or W. A D gene is named only where the DNA matches it firmly. Expanded clones get a size class; other rows say once, few or many, or leave the size out.

>TRBV11-2|many|TRBJ2-5|.
TGTGCCAGCAGCTTAGATCTAGCACGGGAGACCCAGTACTTC
CASSLDLARETQYF
>TRBV9|few|TRBJ2-1|.
TGTGCCAGCAGCGGAAACAATGAGCAGTTCTTC
CASSGNNEQFF
>TRBV27|few|TRBJ1-1|.
TGTGCCAGCAGTCAGTTTAGGTATGACACTGAAGCTTTCTTT
CASSQFRYDTEAFF
>TRBV14|few|TRBJ2-3|TRBD1
TGTGCCAGCAGCCGGGACAGGGTGGATACGCAGTATTTT
CASSRDRVDTQYF
>TRBV28|many|TRBJ2-1|TRBD1
TGTGCCAGCAGTCGGACAGGGAGCTCCTACAATGAGCAGTTCTTC
CASSRTGSSYNEQFF
>TRBV28|many|TRBJ2-7|.
TGTGCCAGCACCCCCTTTGGGAGGGGGGTATACGAGCAGTACTTC
CASTPFGRGVYEQYF
>TRBV28|many|TRBJ1-2|TRBD1
TGTGCCAGCAGTTCCGGACAGGGAGACAACGGCTACACCTTC
CASSSGQGDNGYTF
>TRBV7-9|.|TRBJ2-5|TRBD2
TGTGCCAGCAGCCAGGGACTAGCGGACCAAGAGACCCAGTACTTC
CASSQGLADQETQYF
>TRBV4-2|many|TRBJ1-1|.
TGTGCCAGCAGCCAAGAGGGGGCAGGGGAGAAGGCTTTCTTT
CASSQEGAGEKAFF
>TRBV5-1|.|TRBJ2-7|.
TGCGCCAGCAGCCCGGACAGCAACCGCGAGCAGTACTTC
CASSPDSNREQYF
>TRBV6-5|many|TRBJ2-7|TRBD1
TGTGCCAGCAGACGGGACAGGGTAGGCGAGCAGTACTTC
CASRRDRVGEQYF
>TRBV29-1|many|TRBJ2-2|.
TGCAGCGTTGAACGGATTACGGGAACCGGGGAGCTGTTTTTT
CSVERITGTGELFF
>TRBV6-2/TRBV6-3|many|TRBJ2-7|.
TGTGCCAGCAGTTACGCGATTAAGGCATCCAGCTCCTACGAGCAGTACTTC
CASSYAIKASSSYEQYF
>TRBV4-1|many|TRBJ2-7|TRBD2
TGCGCCAGCAGCCAAGTCGGCGGGAGCTCCTACGAGCAGTACTTC
CASSQVGGSSYEQYF
>TRBV12-3/TRBV12-4|many|TRBJ1-1|.
TGTGCCAGCACCCCTGGTTGGGCAGCTGAAGCTTTCTTT
CASTPGWAAEAFF
>TRBV12-3/TRBV12-4|many|TRBJ2-7|TRBD2
TGTGCCAGCAGTCTACTAGCGGCTAGCTCCTACGAGCAGTACTTC
CASSLLAASSYEQYF
>TRBV29-1|few|TRBJ2-7|TRBD1
TGCAGCGTTGACGACGGACAGGGGGTCTACGAGCAGTACTTC
CSVDDGQGVYEQYF
>TRBV20-1|many|TRBJ2-3|TRBD2
TGCAGTGCTAGGGCCACCGAGACTAGCAGAACCACAGATACGCAGTATTTT
CSARATETSRTTDTQYF
>TRBV12-3/TRBV12-4|few|TRBJ2-3|.
TGTGCCAGCACCTCTAGCACAGATACGCAGTATTTT
CASTSSTDTQYF
>TRBV28|many|TRBJ2-2|.
TGTGCCAGCAGTTTATACGGGAGCGGCACCGGGGAGCTGTTTTTT
CASSLYGSGTGELFF
>TRBV18|many|TRBJ2-1|TRBD2
TGTGCCAGCTCACTCGGACTAGCGGATTCAGCCCCTCGCTTC
CASSLGLADSAPRF
>TRBV7-6|many|TRBJ1-1|.
TGTGCCAGCAGCTTAAACGCTCGTACGGAACTGAACACTGAAGCTTTCTTT
CASSLNARTELNTEAFF
>TRBV27|many|TRBJ2-3|TRBD2
TGTGCCAGCAGTTTTAGGACTAGGACAACTAGCACAGATACGCAGTATTTT
CASSFRTRTTSTDTQYF
>TRBV28|.|TRBJ2-1|.
TGTGCCAGCAGTTTCGTCGGGCGGCTCTACAATGAGCAGTTCTTC
CASSFVGRLYNEQFF
>TRBV7-2|many|TRBJ2-2|.
TGTGCCAGCAGCTTAACCGGGGAGCTGTTTTTT
CASSLTGELFF
>TRBV5-5|.|TRBJ2-1|.
TGTGCCAGCAGCTTCCCCAGGGGGGGGTCCGATGAGCAGTTCTTC
CASSFPRGGSDEQFF
>TRBV29-1|.|TRBJ1-1|.
TGCAGCGTTGGAAGGGAGAACACTGAAGCTTTCTTT
CSVGRENTEAFF
>TRBV7-6|many|TRBJ2-5|TRBD1
TGTGCCAGCAGCTTAGTAAGGGGGCATGGGGAGACCCAGTACTTC
CASSLVRGHGETQYF
>TRBV19|.|TRBJ2-1|.
TGTGCCAGTAGTCTCCGGGACTTGGGCTACAATGAGCAGTTCTTC
CASSLRDLGYNEQFF
>TRBV29-1|.|TRBJ2-7|.
TGCAGCGTTGAAGTCGGCAGGAGCTACGAGCAGTACTTC
CSVEVGRSYEQYF
>TRBV4-1|.|TRBJ1-5|.
TGCGCCAGCAGCCAACCAGACAATCAGCCCCAGCATTTT
CASSQPDNQPQHF
>TRBV28|.|TRBJ2-7|TRBD1
TGTGCCAGCGCTACAGGGGACTACGAGCAGTACTTC
CASATGDYEQYF
>TRBV25-1|.|TRBJ2-5|TRBD2
TGTGCCAGCAGTCCGCCCCGACTAGCGGAGGGGCATGAGACCCAGTACTTC
CASSPPRLAEGHETQYF
>TRBV10-3|many|TRBJ2-1|.
TGTGCCATCAGTGTGCTTAGCACGAGCTCCTACAATGAGCAGTTCTTC
CAISVLSTSSYNEQFF
>TRBV9|many|TRBJ2-7|.
TGTGCCAGCAGCGTTTCGTTCGACGGGCCAGGGAACGAGCAGTACTTC
CASSVSFDGPGNEQYF
>TRBV4-2|many|TRBJ2-7|.
TGTGCCAGCAGCCAAGAGGGTACGCTCAGAAACTCCTACGAGCAGTACTTC
CASSQEGTLRNSYEQYF
>TRBV5-1|many|TRBJ2-5|TRBD2
TGCGCCAGCAGCAGAAGAGCGGGAGGGTTCCAAGAGACCCAGTACTTC
CASSRRAGGFQETQYF
>TRBV11-3|many|TRBJ2-1|TRBD2
TGTGCCAGCAGCGCTACTAGCGGGAGGGCCGATGAGCAGTTCTTC
CASSATSGRADEQFF
>TRBV12-5|many|TRBJ2-3|.
TGTGCTAGTGGGACTAGCACAGATACGCAGTATTTT
CASGTSTDTQYF
>TRBV24-1|many|TRBJ2-7|.
TGTGCCACCAGTGCGTCGGGCCCCTACGAGCAGTACTTC
CATSASGPYEQYF
>TRBV11-1|few|TRBJ1-1|.
TGTGCCAGCAGCTCACTCAGGGTGAGCACTGAAGCTTTCTTT
CASSSLRVSTEAFF
>TRBV7-2|few|TRBJ1-4|.
TGTGCCAGCAGCTTTGATGGGCCTTGGGAAAAACTGTTTTTT
CASSFDGPWEKLFF
>TRBV19|few|TRBJ2-1|.
TGTGCCAGTAGTATCCGCCGCAACAATGAGCAGTTCTTC
CASSIRRNNEQFF
>TRBV2|many|TRBJ2-1|.
TGTGCCAGCAGGAGTTCTTTGAACAATGAGCAGTTCTTC
CASRSSLNNEQFF
>TRBV30|medium-sized|TRBJ1-3|.
TGTGCCTGGAGTGTAGAGGGTATAGGTGGAAACACCATATATTTT
CAWSVEGIGGNTIYF
>TRBV5-5|many|TRBJ1-5|.
TGTGCCAGCAGCTTGGACGGAGGGGCAAATCAGCCCCAGCATTTT
CASSLDGGANQPQHF
>TRBV2|few|TRBJ1-2|.
TGTGCCAGCAGTGAACGGGCTGATAACTATGGCTACACCTTC
CASSERADNYGYTF
>TRBV7-9|many|TRBJ2-1|.
TGTGCCAGCAGCTTAGCGTTATGGGGTGAGCAGTTCTTC
CASSLALWGEQFF
>TRBV6-2/TRBV6-3|.|TRBJ2-7|TRBD2
TGTGCCAGCAGTTCGACTAGCAGGCCCTACGAGCAGTACTTC
CASSSTSRPYEQYF
>TRBV11-2|many|TRBJ2-1|TRBD2
TGTGCCAGCAGACTTCTAGCGGGAGGAGGGAATGAGCAGTTCTTC
CASRLLAGGGNEQFF
>TRBV6-2/TRBV6-3|few|TRBJ2-3|TRBD2
TGTGCCAGCAGTTATCTAGCGGGAGGTGGAGATACGCAGTATTTT
CASSYLAGGGDTQYF
>TRBV29-1|few|TRBJ2-2|TRBD1
TGCAGCGCCGACTCAGGGGGTTCCGGGGAGCTGTTTTTT
CSADSGGSGELFF
>TRBV7-6|.|TRBJ1-2|.
TGTGCCAGCAGCTTAGCGGGGACGGGGTACTATGGCTACACCTTC
CASSLAGTGYYGYTF
>TRBV12-3/TRBV12-4|many|TRBJ2-1|.
TGTGCCAGCAGCTCGAAATCCTTCCCCTACAATGAGCAGTTCTTC
CASSSKSFPYNEQFF
>TRBV5-4|many|TRBJ2-3|TRBD1
TGTGCCAGCAGCGTGGGACAGAGCACAGATACGCAGTATTTT
CASSVGQSTDTQYF
>TRBV7-9|few|TRBJ2-3|TRBD2
TGTGCCAGCAGCACCGGGACTAGCGGGACAGATACGCAGTATTTT
CASSTGTSGTDTQYF
>TRBV5-1|.|TRBJ1-2|TRBD1
TGCGCCAGCAGCTTAAGGACAGGGGGCATCGACTATGGCTACACCTTC
CASSLRTGGIDYGYTF
>TRBV7-6|many|TRBJ2-7|.
TGTGCCAGCAGCCTACTGACAGGCTCCTACGAGCAGTACTTC
CASSLLTGSYEQYF
>TRBV5-1|few|TRBJ1-3|.
TGCGCCAGCAGCCCCGAGGGTTCTGGAAACACCATATATTTT
CASSPEGSGNTIYF
>TRBV6-4|many|TRBJ2-2|.
TGTGCCAGCAGTTCACTAGGGACCGGGGAGCTGTTTTTT
CASSSLGTGELFF